Presented here are 22 T cell receptor beta chains from one specimen sequenced in a study of lymphopenia after photon versus proton radiotherapy. Method: immunoSEQ multiplex PCR; TCRdb's copy keeps in-frame clones and lacks some. The table includes more than 20,000 clones, 83% detected once. The sample was peripheral blood, taken from a patient treated with photon-based radiotherapy. These receptors originate from a woman aged 45-60 years with pancreatic cancer.

This chain connects TRBV2 to TRBJ1-1, with D tentatively TRBD1 (6 bases). This CDR3 has 15 amino acids. Trimming took off 4 bases at V and 0 bases at J, with 12 bases between the two ends. Germline V gene data show CDR1 as SNHLY and CDR2 as FYNNEI. The CDR3 sequence is CASSVRRGLNTEAFF. CDR3 DNA sequence: TGTGCCAGCAGTGTGAGAAGGGGGTTGAACACTGAAGCTTTCTTT.

This clone was counted a single time. This chain connects TRBV6-1 to TRBJ2-7; D unresolved. The germline CDR1 and CDR2 sequences are MNHNS and SASEGT. V lost 7 bases and J 2 bases, leaving 12 bases between the germline ends. This CDR3 has 13 residues. CDR3 in amino acids: CASTLIGPYEQYF. The CDR3 coding sequence is TGTGCCAGCACCCTGATTGGACCCTACGAGCAGTACTTC.

Written as DNA, the CDR3 is TGTGCCTGGGGGGTGAGCTCCTACGAGCAGTACTTC. Translation: CAWGVSSYEQYF. The genes are TRBV30 and TRBJ2-7; D is ambiguous. The germline gives CDR1 GTSNPN, CDR2 SVGIG (reference sequence). The CDR3 contains 12 residues. The germline V and J ends were trimmed by 5 bases and 0 bases, with 8 bases remaining between them.

This chain uses TRBV9 with TRBJ2-3; possibly TRBD1 for D (6 bases). The CDR3 loop spans 16 amino acids. Germline V gene lookup returns CDR1 SGDLS and CDR2 YYNGEE. Trimming took off 7 bases at V and 1 base at J, with 19 bases between the two ends. The CDR3 DNA is TGTGCCAGCGCCTATTATTACAGGGACGGCACAGATACGCAGTATTTT. This translates into CASAYYYRDGTDTQYF.

This clone was picked up a small number of times. This sequence joins TRBV9 and TRBJ2-2, with 10 bases aligning to TRBD2. V lost 6 bases to trimming and J lost 9 bases; unmatched junction nucleotides: 8. Per germline, CDR1 SGDLS and CDR2 YYNGEE. The CDR3 is 14 residues long. As DNA, the CDR3 is TGTGCCAGCACAACAGCGGGAGGGCCCCGGGAGCTGTTTTTT. Amino acids: CASTTAGGPRELFF.

V and J are TRBV29-1 and TRBJ2-4; 11 nucleotides agree with TRBD2. The CDR3 spans 17 residues. Germline-derived CDR1 and CDR2 are SQVTM and ANQGSEA. V dropped 3 bases and J dropped 2; count of bases not matched to a gene: 9. The CDR3 sequence: CSVDGLAGGGPKNIQYF. CDR3 DNA sequence: TGCAGCGTTGATGGGCTAGCGGGAGGCGGGCCCAAAAACATTCAGTACTTC.

This clone is a singleton in its sample. The chain couples TRBV5-1 to TRBJ2-7, with 8 positions matching TRBD1. This CDR3 comprises 15 residues. V lost 2 bases, J lost 2 bases, and 6 bases stayed unmatched. Germline CDR1 is SGHRS and CDR2 is YFSETQ. CDR3 protein: CASSFNRGSTYEQYF. CDR3 nucleotides: TGCGCCAGCAGCTTTAACAGGGGGTCGACCTACGAGCAGTACTTC.

The rearrangement joins TRBV7-2 to TRBJ2-7, with 8 positions matching TRBD2. Germline trimming cut 3 bases from V and 6 bases from J; bases unmatched to any gene: 13. The length of the CDR3 is 16 residues. Germline CDR1 is SGHTA and CDR2 is FQGNSA. The CDR3 sequence is CASSFFVFGRAAEQYF. As DNA, the CDR3 is TGTGCCAGCAGCTTCTTCGTTTTCGGGAGGGCCGCCGAGCAGTACTTC.

The chain is built from TRBV5-4 and TRBJ2-5; TRBD2 matches 10 bases. From germline, CDR1 is SGHNT and CDR2 YYREEE (reference sequence). The CDR3 contains 16 residues. V lost 1 base to trimming and J lost 4 bases; unmatched junction nucleotides: 7. The DNA of the CDR3 is TGTGCCAGCAGCTTGCTGGCTAGCGGGAGTGGAGAGACCCAGTACTTC. It is translated as CASSLLASGSGETQYF.

J is TRBJ2-7 and V is TRBV18; the D gene is possibly TRBD1 (5 bases). Germline values: CDR1 KGHSH, CDR2 LQKENI. Trimming took 6 bases from V and 7 from J, leaving 19 bases between them. The CDR3 contains 14 residues. The CDR3 DNA sequence: TGTGCCAGCTCGCCCCCCTACGACAGAAGTGAGCAGTACTTC. This translates into CASSPPYDRSEQYF.

The CDR3 DNA sequence: TGCGCCAGCAGCCAACGGAGGGGGCCCGGAGTTCTCTACAATGAGCAGTTCTTC. Its translation: CASSQRRGPGVLYNEQFF. This chain links TRBV4-3 with TRBJ2-1; D is perhaps TRBD1 (7 bases). The CDR3 spans 18 residues. Germline V gives CDR1 LGHNA, CDR2 YSLEER. With 2 bases removed from V and 3 bases from J, the gap between germline ends came to 20 bases.

V and J are TRBV7-8 and TRBJ2-5; either TRBD1 or TRBD2 may fit D (5 bases each). The CDR3 consists of 14 residues. Germline V gene data show CDR1 as SGHVS and CDR2 as FQNEAQ. Trimming left V 7 bases short and J 3 bases short, with 15 bases between. The CDR3 DNA reads as TGTGCCAGCAAGGGTGGGGGAGTTAAAGAGACCCAGTACTTC. Its translation is CASKGGGVKETQYF.

The chain links TRBV27 to TRBJ2-5; possible D gene TRBD2, 5 bases. This CDR3 has 17 residues. With 6 bases removed from V and 2 bases from J, the gap between germline ends came to 22 bases. Germline CDR1 is MNHEY and CDR2 is SMNVEV (reference sequence). The CDR3 DNA is TGTGCCAGCAGCGCACAAATTCCCGGGCGGACTCAAGAGACCCAGTACTTC. It yields the protein CASSAQIPGRTQETQYF.

The CDR3 region is CASSFGGGEQYF. The DNA for the CDR3 is TGTGCCAGCAGTTTCGGGGGAGGTGAGCAGTACTTC. The V call is TRBV28, the J call TRBJ2-5; TRBD2 might be the D (6 bases). Germline-derived CDR1 and CDR2 are MDHEN and SYDVKM. Trimming stripped 3 bases from V and 11 bases from J, with 13 bases between. The CDR3 has 12 amino acids.

This chain uses TRBV6-7 with TRBJ2-3; no clear D gene. TRBV6-7 carries the ORF label, with uncertain function. This CDR3 is built from 16 residues. The V and J ends lost 2 bases and 1 base respectively, with 13 bases between them. The CDR3 DNA follows: TGTGCCAGCAGTTACGCTTATGCGGCCGGCACAGATACGCAGTATTTT. This translates into CASSYAYAAGTDTQYF.

The chain couples TRBV29-1 to TRBJ2-1, with 14 bases matching TRBD2. Trimming took 5 bases from V and 0 from J; bases not matched to a gene: 6. The CDR3 extends over 17 amino acids. Germline V CDR1 and CDR2: SQVTM, ANQGSEA. CDR3 protein: CSVLGTSGSNSYNEQFF. The CDR3 region has the DNA TGCAGCGTTCTAGGGACTAGCGGGAGCAACTCCTACAATGAGCAGTTCTTC.

The rearrangement joins TRBV7-8 to TRBJ2-7, with 8 bases fitting TRBD2. V lost 5 bases, J lost 1 base, and 10 bases stayed unmatched. Germline V lookup: CDR1 SGHVS, CDR2 FQNEAQ. The CDR3 is 16 amino acids. This CDR3 reads CASSRWRAGESYEQYF. CDR3 sequence (DNA): TGTGCCAGCAGCCGCTGGAGAGCGGGAGAGTCCTACGAGCAGTACTTC.

The gene calls are TRBV27 and TRBJ2-7, with 14 bases lining up with TRBD2. Germline V CDR1 and CDR2: MNHEY, SMNVEV (reference sequence). CDR3 size: 15 residues. The J segment lost 5 bases and the V segment lost 5 bases, leaving 5 bases of the junction unmatched. CDR3 sequence (DNA): TGTGCCAGCAGTCCCGGGACTAGCGGGAGAAACGAGCAGTACTTC. Its protein is CASSPGTSGRNEQYF.

The gene calls are TRBV27 and TRBJ1-2; 8 nucleotides agree with TRBD1. Germline CDR1 reads MNHEY; CDR2 reads SMNVEV (reference sequence). V trimming: 5 bases; J trimming: 4 bases; junction bases outside the gene matches: 15. This CDR3 contains 17 residues. The CDR3 here is CASSPRQGPRESYGYTF. The DNA of the CDR3 is TGTGCCAGCAGTCCCCGACAGGGGCCCCGAGAAAGCTATGGCTACACCTTC.

The rearrangement uses TRBV30 and TRBJ2-7; D may be TRBD2 (6 bases). Germline CDR1 and CDR2: GTSNPN and SVGIG (reference sequence). V lost 3 bases and J lost 3, with 6 bases in between. This CDR3 has 11 residues. The chain's CDR3 is CAWSGGYEQYF. CDR3 DNA sequence: TGTGCCTGGAGCGGGGGCTACGAGCAGTACTTC.

The CDR3 is CASSIGGGNTEAFF. As DNA, the CDR3 is TGTGCCAGTAGTATAGGGGGAGGCAACACTGAAGCTTTCTTT. The V and J genes are TRBV19 and TRBJ1-1; no reliable D call. V lost 1 base, J lost 2 bases, and 8 bases lay in between. The germline gives CDR1 LNHDA, CDR2 SQIVND (reference sequence). The CDR3 has 14 amino acids.

The chain uses TRBV5-1 and TRBJ2-5, with a weak D call TRBD2 (6 bases). The CDR3 loop spans 14 amino acids. Trimming took off 5 bases at V and 5 bases at J, with 16 bases between the two ends. Germline V lookup: CDR1 SGHRS, CDR2 YFSETQ. The CDR3 DNA sequence: TGCGCCAGCAGTTATGGAGGGCCAGGGGAGACCCAGTACTTC. It encodes CASSYGGPGETQYF.